Listed below are T cell receptor beta chains from one sample, sequenced in a study of blood T cell repertoires in COVID-19. Sequencing used immunoSEQ multiplex PCR; TCRdb keeps in-frame clones, though not all of them. The repertoire holds about 130,000 clones, with about 89% as singletons. Sequenced: peripheral blood. The receptors were sampled from a middle-aged man with active or convalescent COVID-19. The CDR3 runs from the conserved cysteine through the conserved F or W. Each record gives: clone size, D gene, V gene, J gene, CDR3 protein, CDR3 DNA. The D gene is left open where the match is weak. Expanded clones are given a class, and other clones once, few, many or no size at all.

>.|TRBD2|TRBV7-2|TRBJ2-3
CASSFGGGASDTQYF
TGTGCCAGCAGCTTCGGCGGGGGGGCCTCAGATACGCAGTATTTT
>.|TRBD1|TRBV19|TRBJ2-1
CASSRGQGGIYNEQFF
TGTGCCAGTAGTAGGGGACAGGGTGGAATCTACAATGAGCAGTTCTTC
>.|TRBD1|TRBV24-1|TRBJ2-5
CATSETGTGRQETQYF
TGTGCCACCAGTGAAACCGGGACAGGGCGACAAGAGACCCAGTACTTC
>.|.|TRBV30|TRBJ1-4
CAWSLYREKLFF
TGTGCCTGGAGTTTGTACAGGGAAAAACTGTTTTTT
>.|.|TRBV19|TRBJ1-1
CASSIGRKQWGLTEAFF
TGTGCCAGTAGTATAGGCAGAAAACAGTGGGGACTCACTGAAGCTTTCTTT
>.|TRBD2|TRBV7-2|TRBJ2-2
CASSPTSGRTGELFF
TGTGCCAGCAGCCCGACTAGCGGGAGAACCGGGGAGCTGTTTTTT
>.|.|TRBV5-1|TRBJ2-5
CASSWDSTREETQYF
TGCGCCAGCAGCTGGGACTCAACTAGAGAGGAGACCCAGTACTTC
>few|.|TRBV10-3|TRBJ2-7
CAISESILGRSGTHYEQYF
TGTGCCATCAGTGAGTCGATCCTAGGGAGATCCGGGACACACTACGAGCAGTACTTC
>.|.|TRBV7-7|TRBJ2-5
CASSPQTGSTRETQYF
TGTGCCAGCAGCCCTCAAACAGGGTCTACCAGAGAGACCCAGTACTTC
>few|.|TRBV6-5|TRBJ2-7
CASHDNYEQYF
TGTGCCAGCCACGACAACTACGAGCAGTACTTC
>.|TRBD1|TRBV25-1|TRBJ1-2
CASSETGVYGYTF
TGTGCCAGCAGTGAGACAGGGGTGTATGGCTACACCTTC
>few|.|TRBV6-2/TRBV6-3|TRBJ2-2
CASSYSGTGGELFF
TGTGCCAGCAGTTACTCTGGCACAGGCGGGGAGCTGTTTTTT
>once|.|TRBV19|TRBJ1-2
CASGDGAGYGYTF
TGTGCCAGTGGGGACGGAGCGGGCTATGGCTACACCTTC
>.|.|TRBV2|TRBJ1-1
CASSARQAPNTEAFF
TGTGCCAGCAGTGCAAGACAGGCACCGAACACTGAAGCTTTCTTT
>once|TRBD1|TRBV29-1|TRBJ2-4
CSVTGGYGGIQYF
TGCAGCGTTACAGGGGGCTATGGTGGCATTCAGTACTTC
>.|TRBD2|TRBV30|TRBJ2-1
CAWSVRLGLAGSGNEQFF
TGTGCCTGGAGTGTACGGTTGGGACTAGCGGGGTCTGGCAATGAGCAGTTCTTC
>few|TRBD1|TRBV25-1|TRBJ1-2
CASSPRTGGGGYTF
TGTGCCAGCAGTCCTCGGACAGGGGGCGGCGGCTACACCTTC
>.|TRBD2|TRBV29-1|TRBJ2-3
CSVVETGLAPDTQYF
TGCAGCGTTGTAGAAACGGGACTAGCCCCAGATACGCAGTATTTT
>.|TRBD2|TRBV7-2|TRBJ2-7
CASSLGLAAGEQYF
TGTGCCAGCAGCTTAGGGCTAGCGGCGGGTGAGCAGTACTTC
>few|.|TRBV10-1|TRBJ1-6
CASSESRTENSPLHF
TGCGCCAGCAGTGAGTCAAGGACAGAGAATTCACCCCTCCACTTT
>.|.|TRBV7-6|TRBJ2-2
CASVVGELFF
TGTGCCAGCGTCGTTGGGGAGCTGTTTTTT
>.|TRBD1|TRBV13|TRBJ2-3
CASSQTGRGTDTQYF
TGTGCCAGCAGCCAGACAGGGAGAGGCACAGATACGCAGTATTTT
>.|.|TRBV9|TRBJ1-2
CASSEGRNYGYTF
TGTGCCAGCAGCGAGGGGCGAAACTATGGCTACACCTTC
>few|TRBD1|TRBV29-1|TRBJ1-1
CSGSRTGGDGEAFF
TGCAGCGGAAGCCGGACAGGGGGCGATGGTGAAGCTTTCTTT
>once|.|TRBV18|TRBJ1-4
CASSPQKGNEKLFF
TGTGCCAGCTCACCACAGAAGGGGAATGAAAAACTGTTTTTT
>.|TRBD1|TRBV5-1|TRBJ1-1
CASSLSGDRRTEAFF
TGCGCCAGCAGCCTGTCTGGGGACAGGCGCACTGAAGCTTTCTTT
>.|.|TRBV6-6|TRBJ2-2
CASSYRELITGELFF
TGTGCCAGCAGTTACCGGGAGCTGATCACCGGGGAGCTGTTTTTT
>.|.|TRBV19|TRBJ1-2
CASSPTGSDYGYTF
TGTGCCAGTAGTCCTACAGGATCCGACTATGGCTACACCTTC
>.|.|TRBV27|TRBJ1-4
CASSPSGGANEKLFF
TGTGCCAGCAGTCCGTCGGGGGGTGCTAATGAAAAACTGTTTTTT
>.|TRBD1|TRBV11-2|TRBJ1-5
CASSLGTAFADQPQHF
TGTGCCAGCAGCCTAGGGACAGCCTTCGCGGATCAGCCCCAGCATTTT
>.|TRBD1|TRBV4-3|TRBJ2-5
CASSRATGTGEETQYF
TGCGCCAGCAGCCGAGCCACCGGGACAGGGGAAGAGACCCAGTACTTC
>.|TRBD1|TRBV5-4|TRBJ2-4
CASSSGQGAKNIQYF
TGTGCCAGCAGCTCAGGACAGGGGGCCAAAAACATTCAGTACTTC
>few|.|TRBV5-1|TRBJ2-3
CASSLDSFFEDTQYF
TGCGCCAGCAGCTTGGACTCATTTTTCGAGGATACGCAGTATTTT
>.|.|TRBV4-2|TRBJ1-1
CASSQVQGMNTEAFF
TGTGCCAGCAGCCAGGTACAGGGTATGAACACTGAAGCTTTCTTT
>.|TRBD1|TRBV7-9|TRBJ2-3
CASSLGSNRGQYF
TGTGCCAGCAGCTTAGGTTCTAACAGGGGGCAGTATTTT
>.|TRBD1|TRBV4-2|TRBJ1-1
CASSQGQGEWTEAFF
TGTGCCAGCAGCCAAGGACAGGGAGAATGGACTGAAGCTTTCTTT
>once|TRBD1|TRBV19|TRBJ2-5
CASATGDQETQYF
TGTGCCAGTGCAACAGGGGACCAAGAGACCCAGTACTTC
>.|.|TRBV5-1|TRBJ1-3
CASSLFPADRYSGNTIYF
TGCGCCAGCAGCTTGTTCCCGGCCGACAGATACTCTGGAAACACCATATATTTT
>.|.|TRBV7-7|TRBJ1-2
CASSLMTPPRDYGYTF
TGTGCCAGCAGCTTGATGACGCCACCTCGGGACTATGGCTACACCTTC
>few|.|TRBV30|TRBJ1-6
CALSPSEGSPLHF
TGTGCACTGTCCCCGAGCGAGGGTTCACCCCTCCACTTT
>once|TRBD2|TRBV6-5|TRBJ2-3
CASSLTSGRADTQYF
TGTGCCAGCAGTTTGACTAGCGGGAGGGCAGATACGCAGTATTTT
>.|.|TRBV30|TRBJ2-7
CAWSGEGSGPIYEQYF
TGTGCCTGGAGTGGTGAGGGAAGCGGTCCGATCTACGAGCAGTACTTC
>once|TRBD1|TRBV3-1/TRBV3-2|TRBJ2-2
CASSQGPQGRGTGELFF
TGTGCCAGCAGCCAAGGTCCACAGGGGCGAGGAACCGGGGAGCTGTTTTTT
>.|.|TRBV7-8|TRBJ1-1
CASSRGVKEDTEAFF
TGTGCCAGCAGCCGGGGAGTAAAGGAGGACACTGAAGCTTTCTTT
>.|.|TRBV11-2|TRBJ1-6
CASSLHRDKHNSPLHF
TGTGCCAGCAGCTTACACCGGGACAAACATAATTCACCCCTCCACTTT
>few|.|TRBV6-5|TRBJ1-2
CASTLERGNYGYTF
TGTGCCAGCACCCTAGAAAGGGGTAACTATGGCTACACCTTC
>.|.|TRBV21-1|TRBJ2-7
CASSKEGTGGIGEQYF
TGTGCCAGCAGCAAAGAGGGGACAGGGGGCATTGGCGAGCAGTACTTC
>.|TRBD1|TRBV5-1|TRBJ1-2
CASSPGTGGPAGYTF
TGCGCCAGCAGCCCCGGGACAGGGGGCCCGGCTGGCTACACCTTC